This T cell receptor beta chain is drawn from a study of beta chain features in type 1 diabetes. Sequenced material consisted of expressed TCRB transcripts (all of the isolated RNA was reverse transcribed). Clones were read by immunoSEQ multiplex PCR, and TCRdb kept only the in-frame ones, dropping some. This sample has 250,000 or so clones, with roughly 30% found just once. Germline V CDR1 and CDR2: SGHVS, FNYEAQ. CDR3 size: 15 residues. V shed 6 bases and J shed 2 bases, with 16 bases lying between them. The chain recombines TRBV7-6 with TRBJ2-5; TRBD2 is a possible D gene (6 bases). The TCR originated in a man aged 30 to 45 in good health. The sample comprised central memory CD4+ T cells from blood. The CDR3, as DNA: TGTGCCAGCAGGGCGAAAGGAGGGGATCAAGAGACCCAGTACTTC. The encoded protein is CASRAKGGDQETQYF.